Presented here are 28 T cell receptor beta chains from one specimen sequenced in a study of shared clonotypes between healthy human individuals. This table comes from immunoSEQ multiplex PCR, and its TCRdb copy is limited to in-frame clones, with some not included. The profile shows 400,000 to 600,000 clones, around 79% of them singletons. Specimen: PBMCs. These receptor sequences come from a woman aged 40-49 years in good health. Some clones in this sample may be carry-over from other donors' samples.

The rearrangement joins TRBV6-1 to TRBJ2-2; 11 positions agree with TRBD2. The length of the CDR3 is 18 residues. Trimming took 4 bases from V and 6 from J; bases not matched to a gene: 13. CDR1 and CDR2 from the germline V gene are MNHNS and SASEGT. CDR3 in DNA: TGTGCCAGCAGTGTCGTACCCACTAGCGGGAGTATGGCCGGGGAGCTGTTTTTT. Translation gives CASSVVPTSGSMAGELFF.

The J gene is TRBJ2-6, the V gene TRBV18; TRBD1 matches at 12 bases. V gave up 1 base and J gave up 4 bases; unmatched junction bases: 5. CDR3 length: 18 residues. The germline V gene has CDR1 KGHSH and CDR2 LQKENI. The CDR3: CASSPLGQGALGANVLTF. CDR3 DNA: TGTGCCAGCTCACCACTGGGACAGGGGGCGCTCGGGGCCAACGTCCTGACTTTC.

V and J are TRBV18 and TRBJ1-2; 7 positions match TRBD1. The CDR3 covers 14 residues. The V gene's germline CDR1 is KGHSH and CDR2 LQKENI. Losses at the gene ends were 3 bases for V and 6 bases for J; bases not matched to a gene: 7. Here the CDR3 DNA reads TGTGCCAGCTCACCGCGAGGGGGCGGCGATGGCTACACCTTC. This encodes CASSPRGGGDGYTF. The full variable domain, in which reference TRBV18 and TRBJ1-2 provide the parts outside the CDR3, is NAGVMQNPRHLVRRRGQEARLRCSPMKGHSHVYWYRQLPEEGLKFMVYLQKENIIDESGMPKERFSAEFPKEGPSILRIQQVVRGDSAAYFCASSPRGGGDGYTFGSGTRLTVV.

This clone was counted a few times. This chain connects TRBV30 to TRBJ2-7; 8 bases are shared with TRBD1. Germline V gives CDR1 GTSNPN, CDR2 SVGIG (reference sequence). The J segment lost 0 bases and the V segment lost 3 bases, leaving 4 bases of the junction unmatched. This CDR3 is built from 14 residues. The DNA of the CDR3 is TGTGCCTGGAGAAGGACAGGGTTCTCCTACGAGCAGTACTTC. This encodes CAWRRTGFSYEQYF.

The V call is TRBV19, the J call TRBJ2-5; 9 bases align to TRBD1. V shed 5 bases and J 5 bases; nucleotides not matched to a gene: 12. The CDR3 covers 16 residues. Germline CDR1 is LNHDA and CDR2 is SQIVND (reference sequence). The CDR3 sequence: CASSPRDRASWETQYF. As DNA, the CDR3 is TGTGCCAGTAGTCCAAGGGACAGGGCGTCATGGGAGACCCAGTACTTC.

The rearrangement joins TRBV4-3 to TRBJ2-7; D perhaps matches TRBD1 (5 bases). The CDR3 contains 15 residues. Between the trimmed V and J ends, which lost 1 base and 2 bases, there was a span of 12 bases. CDR1 and CDR2 (germline): LGHNA, YSLEER. Written as DNA, the CDR3 is TGCGCCAGCAGCCAAGGACAGCCTGGGGCCTACGAGCAGTACTTC. It translates to CASSQGQPGAYEQYF.

In its sample, this clone was seen once. The genes are TRBV28 and TRBJ1-2, with D perhaps matching TRBD1 (5 bases). CDR1 and CDR2 from the germline V gene are MDHEN and SYDVKM. The CDR3 length is 13 residues. The ends were cut back, 10 bases at V and 5 bases at J, with 17 bases in the middle. The CDR3 region has the DNA TGTGCCACGTTATGGGGAGGGGAATATGGCTACACCTTC. Its protein product is CATLWGGEYGYTF.

This clone was seen once. The chain uses TRBV28 and TRBJ1-5; maybe TRBD1 (5 bases). This CDR3 has 14 amino acids. V was clipped by 8 bases and J by 2 bases, with 13 bases between them. Germline V gene data show CDR1 as MDHEN and CDR2 as SYDVKM. The CDR3 nucleotides read TGTGCCAGCCTTACAGGAAATGGCAATCAGCCCCAGCATTTT. It specifies CASLTGNGNQPQHF.

The chain recombines TRBV9 with TRBJ1-2; no firm D call. The V end was cut by 0 bases, the J end by 2 bases, with 11 bases between. CDR1 is SGDLS and CDR2 is YYNGEE in the germline V gene. The CDR3 has 15 residues. CDR3 amino acids: CASSVDRGENYGYTF. The CDR3 DNA reads TGTGCCAGCAGCGTAGATCGGGGAGAGAACTATGGCTACACCTTC.

V gene TRBV7-2 combines with J gene TRBJ2-4; 11 bases map to TRBD2. V dropped 5 bases and J dropped 8; count of bases not matched to a gene: 8. The germline gives CDR1 SGHTA, CDR2 FQGNSA. This CDR3 is built from 15 residues. This CDR3 reads CASSPIAGGVDIQYF. For the CDR3, the DNA is TGTGCCAGCAGCCCTATAGCGGGAGGGGTGGACATTCAGTACTTC. The full variable domain, its missing parts supplied by reference TRBV7-2 and TRBJ2-4, is GAGVSQSPSNKVTEKGKDVELRCDPISGHTALYWYRQSLGQGLEFLIYFQGNSAPDKSGLPSDRFSAERTGGSVSTLTIQRTQQEDSAVYLCASSPIAGGVDIQYFGAGTRLSVL.

The chain carries TRBV7-6 and TRBJ2-1; 11 bases map to TRBD2. Germline CDR1 SGHVS, CDR2 FNYEAQ. Trimming at V came to 2 bases and at J to 5 bases, leaving 5 bases not matched to a gene. There are 16 residues in the CDR3. The CDR3 DNA follows: TGTGCCAGCAGCTTACGGACTAGCGGGTATAACAATGAGCAGTTCTTC. Translated: CASSLRTSGYNNEQFF.

The rearrangement joins TRBV5-6 to TRBJ2-7; D not resolved. The V and J ends lost 4 bases and 0 bases respectively, with 11 bases between them. The CDR3 contains 14 residues. The V gene's germline CDR1 is SGHDT and CDR2 YYEEEE. This CDR3 is CASSLRQISYEQYF. The CDR3 DNA sequence: TGTGCCAGCAGCCTTAGACAAATCTCCTACGAGCAGTACTTC.

The CDR3 reads CASSEGWRGKGQETQYF. In DNA, the CDR3 is TGTGCCAGCAGTGAAGGGTGGAGAGGTAAGGGTCAAGAGACCCAGTACTTC. This chain connects TRBV25-1 to TRBJ2-5; D unresolved. The germline V gene encodes CDR1 MGHDK and CDR2 SYGVNS. The CDR3 has 17 residues. Between the trimmed V and J ends, which lost 2 bases and 2 bases, there was a span of 18 bases.

The V and J genes are TRBV7-2 and TRBJ2-1; a weak D match, TRBD1 (6 bases). The V gene's germline CDR1 is SGHTA and CDR2 FQGNSA. V was clipped by 1 base and J by 4 bases, with 14 bases between them. This CDR3 spans 16 amino acids. CDR3 coding DNA: TGTGCCAGCAGCTTAGAGGGGACAACCGAATACAATGAGCAGTTCTTC. This sequence encodes CASSLEGTTEYNEQFF.

The chain joins TRBV11-2 to TRBJ2-1; 7 bases line up with TRBD2. V dropped 5 bases and J dropped 12; count of bases not matched to a gene: 13. This CDR3 region has 14 residues. Germline CDR1 reads SGHAT; CDR2 reads FQNNGV. Here the CDR3 reads CASSPLSGPVRQFF. The CDR3 region has the DNA TGTGCCAGCAGCCCCCTTAGCGGGCCTGTGCGGCAGTTCTTC. The whole variable domain, remainder taken from reference TRBV11-2 and TRBJ2-1, is EAGVAQSPRYKIIEKRQSVAFWCNPISGHATLYWYQQILGQGPKLLIQFQNNGVVDDSQLPKDRFSAERLKGVDSTLKIQPAKLEDSAVYLCASSPLSGPVRQFFGPGTRLTVL.

The chain joins TRBV4-1 to TRBJ2-7; 10 bases are shared with TRBD2. Unmatched junction bases numbered 10, after V lost 1 base and J lost 1 base. The CDR3 covers 18 residues. CDR1 is MGHRA, CDR2 YSYEKL, per germline. CDR3 residues: CASSQGRASGRRSYEQYF. As DNA, the CDR3 is TGCGCCAGCAGCCAAGGTAGGGCTAGCGGGAGAAGGTCCTACGAGCAGTACTTC.

V and J are TRBV18 and TRBJ2-7; 9 nucleotides line up with TRBD1. With V trimmed by 3 bases and J by 4 bases, 10 bases remained unmatched. Germline CDR1 and CDR2: KGHSH and LQKENI. The CDR3 has 16 residues. As DNA, the CDR3 is TGTGCCAGCTCACCCGCGCGGACAGGGGTTGGGTACGAGCAGTACTTC. Its translation: CASSPARTGVGYEQYF.

The chain links TRBV19 to TRBJ2-7; D is perhaps TRBD2 (6 bases). CDR1 is LNHDA and CDR2 is SQIVND in the germline V gene (reference sequence). V gave up 6 bases and J gave up 2 bases, with 20 bases separating them. There are 16 residues in the CDR3. CDR3: CASSSIGRGSPYEQYF. CDR3 DNA sequence: TGTGCCAGTAGCAGTATAGGTCGGGGGTCGCCCTACGAGCAGTACTTC.

The chain employs TRBV6-1 and TRBJ2-5, with 10 bases that match TRBD1. Looked up from germline, CDR1 is MNHNS and CDR2 is SASEGT. The V and J ends lost 0 bases and 5 bases, in that order; junction bases with no gene match: 6. CDR3 size: 16 residues. CDR3: CASSEANRGQGETQYF. CDR3 in DNA: TGTGCCAGCAGTGAAGCGAACCGGGGACAGGGGGAGACCCAGTACTTC.

CDR3 protein: CASSPSSVNLGTQYF. CDR3 sequence (DNA): TGTGCCAGCAGCCCGTCCTCTGTCAACCTAGGGACCCAGTACTTC. V usage is TRBV7-8 and J usage is TRBJ2-5; no clear D gene. The CDR3 is 15 residues long. Germline V lookup: CDR1 SGHVS, CDR2 FQNEAQ. V was shortened by 5 bases and J by 7 bases, with 20 bases between the two germline ends.

The chain employs TRBV28 and TRBJ1-1; D call uncertain. Germline V gene data show CDR1 as MDHEN and CDR2 as SYDVKM. This CDR3 is 13 amino acids long. V lost 5 bases, J lost 5 bases, and 12 bases lay in between. In nucleotides, the CDR3 is TGTGCCAGCAGTCCGCCGCGGGGTACTGAAGCTTTCTTT. It translates to CASSPPRGTEAFF.

This clone was detected only once. V and J are TRBV28 and TRBJ2-7, with TRBD2 identical over 11 bases. CDR3 length: 15 amino acids. The V segment lost 4 bases and the J segment 7 bases; nucleotides outside the gene matches: 9. Germline V gene data show CDR1 as MDHEN and CDR2 as SYDVKM. CDR3 region: CASSSLAGGPGEQYF. The CDR3 DNA follows: TGTGCCAGCAGTTCATTAGCGGGAGGGCCGGGGGAGCAGTACTTC.

This clone was recorded once. The chain carries TRBV28 and TRBJ1-4; D remains unclear. CDR3 length: 15 residues. V shed 5 bases and J shed 4 bases, with 14 bases lying between them. The germline gives CDR1 MDHEN, CDR2 SYDVKM. CDR3 amino acids: CASSESGRNNEKLFF. Here the CDR3 DNA reads TGTGCCAGCAGTGAATCAGGACGGAATAATGAAAAACTGTTTTTT.

The chain employs TRBV7-3 and TRBJ2-7; 7 bases fit TRBD1. V was pared by 4 bases and J by 4 bases, with 7 bases of the junction left unmatched. The CDR3 is 14 residues long. CDR1 is SGHTA, CDR2 FQGTGA, per germline. The CDR3 loop reads CASSSGDSGYEQYF. The CDR3 DNA is TGTGCCAGCAGCTCCGGGGACAGTGGGTACGAGCAGTACTTC.

This rearrangement joins TRBV2 to TRBJ2-1; 7 bases are a match to TRBD2. Losses at the gene ends were 4 bases for V and 9 bases for J; bases not matched to a gene: 6. The germline V gene encodes CDR1 SNHLY and CDR2 FYNNEI. The CDR3 loop spans 13 amino acids. The CDR3 reads CASSGTSAVEQFF. The DNA for the CDR3 is TGTGCCAGCAGTGGAACTAGCGCGGTTGAGCAGTTCTTC.

This rearrangement joins TRBV30 to TRBJ2-1; 10 nucleotides line up with TRBD2. Germline-derived CDR1 and CDR2 are GTSNPN and SVGIG (reference sequence). The CDR3 spans 14 residues. The chain's CDR3 is CAQREGLVDNEQFF. The CDR3 nucleotides are TGTGCACAGCGGGAGGGCCTTGTGGACAATGAGCAGTTCTTC.

The chain uses TRBV2 and TRBJ2-1, with D maybe TRBD2 (5 bases). V lost 0 bases and J 6 bases, leaving 12 bases between the germline ends. The CDR3 has 15 amino acids. From germline, CDR1 is SNHLY and CDR2 FYNNEI. CDR3 coding DNA: TGTGCCAGCAGTGAAGCGCTTATGGGAGCCAATGAGCAGTTCTTC. This translates into CASSEALMGANEQFF.

This rearrangement joins TRBV28 to TRBJ2-7; weak D call: TRBD2 (5 bases). Germline-derived CDR1 and CDR2 are MDHEN and SYDVKM. Between the trimmed V and J ends, which lost 8 bases and 5 bases, there was a span of 19 bases. CDR3 size: 14 residues. The CDR3 region is CASHLGGSTHEQYF. Written as DNA, the CDR3 is TGTGCCAGCCACCTTGGAGGTTCTACCCACGAGCAGTACTTC.